Below are 8 T cell receptor beta chains sequenced from a single sample in a study of tumor and adjacent non-tumor tissue in lung cancer. The library came from three nested PCR rounds adapted from ARM-PCR protocols. MiXCR, applied by TCRdb to the multiplex PCR reads, yields one record per CDR3 protein. The sample records under 150,000 distinct CDR3 sequences, approximately 72% being singletons. No cell sorting was done before RNA was extracted from the tissue. What was sequenced was lung tumor tissue. The receptor set was obtained from a man in his 60s with small cell lung cancer.

Points on this clonotype: This could be a read error, since a much larger clone is one nucleotide away. The J gene is TRBJ2-7, the V gene TRBV13; no clear D gene. This CDR3 comprises 15 residues. CDR1 is PRHDT and CDR2 is FYEKMQ in the germline V gene (reference sequence). CDR3 amino acids: CANSLGRVGSYEQYF. DNA for the CDR3: TGTGCCAACAGCTTAGGCCGGGTTGGCTCCTACGAGCAGTACTTC.

Notes on this clonotype: Germline and junction disagree at one end, which may indicate a read error. The genes are TRBV4-2 and TRBJ2-5, with 12 bases aligning to TRBD2. Germline CDR1 is LGHNA and CDR2 is YNFKEQ. The CDR3 totals 15 residues. The CDR3 nucleotides are TGTGTCAGCAGCTCAAGACTAGCGGGAGAAGAGACCCAGTACTTC. This codes for CVSSSRLAGEETQYF.

To note about this clonotype: A much larger clonotype is one base distant, so this may be a read error. The rearrangement uses TRBV20-1 and TRBJ1-1; D gene uncertain. The CDR3 runs to 14 residues. Germline-derived CDR1 and CDR2 are DFQATT and SNEGSKA (reference sequence). The CDR3 DNA reads as TGCAATGCTAGAAGTTTGGAGGGTGACACTGAAGCTTTCTTT. Translating gives CNARSLEGDTEAFF.

The count of this clonotype is one. Germline and junction disagree at one end, which may indicate a read error. The chain couples TRBV20-1 to TRBJ2-3; 14 bases agree with TRBD2. This CDR3 has 17 amino acids. Per germline, CDR1 DFQATT and CDR2 SNEGSKA (reference sequence). CDR3 nucleotides: TGCAGTGCTGGAGATGCTCCGGGACTAGCGGGAGAAAATACGCAGTATTTT. This sequence encodes CSAGDAPGLAGENTQYF.

This clonotype has at least ten counts. The genes are TRBV29-1 and TRBJ2-3, with 9 bases aligning to TRBD1. This CDR3 contains 17 residues. V shed 2 bases and J 4 bases; nucleotides not matched to a gene: 13. CDR1 and CDR2 from the germline V gene are SQVTM and ANQGSEA. For the CDR3, the DNA is TGCAGCGTTGAAACCCTCGCGGACAGGGGTTCTCCAGATACGCAGTATTTT. It is translated as CSVETLADRGSPDTQYF.

Points on this clonotype: This may arise from a read error, as a much more abundant clone is one base away. CDR3 protein: CASSRGTGQGGVTNERLFF. The CDR3 DNA follows: TGTGCCAGCAGTCGAGGGACCGGACAGGGAGGAGTAACTAATGAAAGACTGTTTTTT. The chain has TRBV6-6 and TRBJ1-4, with 8 bases fitting TRBD1. The length of the CDR3 is 19 residues. Germline CDR1 reads MNHNY; CDR2 reads SVGAGI (reference sequence).

V usage is TRBV6-1 and J usage is TRBJ2-1, with 9 bases identical to TRBD2. Looked up from germline, CDR1 is MNHNS and CDR2 is SASEGT. The CDR3 totals 15 residues. The V gene end was trimmed by 4 bases and the J gene end by 7 bases; junction bases not matched to a gene: 8. This chain's CDR3 is CASSGLVAGVNEQFF. The CDR3 DNA is TGTGCCAGCAGTGGTCTAGTAGCGGGGGTAAATGAGCAGTTCTTC.

Note on this clonotype: A read error may account for a junction end that differs from germline. This chain joins TRBV6-2 or TRBV6-3 and TRBJ1-5; D is uncertain. The CDR3 totals 13 residues. CDR1 and CDR2 from the germline V gene are MNHEY and SVGEGT. The CDR3 protein is CASSYPWGQPQLF. The CDR3 coding sequence is TGTGCCAGCAGTTACCCTTGGGGTCAGCCCCAGCTTTTT.